What follows is one T cell receptor beta chain and its context. The sample belongs to a study of technical replicates of blood from several donors. CDR3 length: 15 amino acids. The junction had 5 bases not matched to a gene; V was cut back by 5 bases and J by 0 bases. Per germline, CDR1 SGHNT and CDR2 YENEEA. TCRdb keeps only in-frame clones here, not all; method: immunoSEQ multiplex PCR. The table lists about 100,000 clones, 96% of them singletons. This chain connects TRBV11-3 to TRBJ2-3; 7 nucleotides line up with TRBD1. This TCR derives from a human donor in good health. The material sequenced was T cells isolated from PBMCs. CDR3 DNA: TGTGCCAGCAGCATGACAGGGTATAGCACAGATACGCAGTATTTT. Protein: CASSMTGYSTDTQYF.